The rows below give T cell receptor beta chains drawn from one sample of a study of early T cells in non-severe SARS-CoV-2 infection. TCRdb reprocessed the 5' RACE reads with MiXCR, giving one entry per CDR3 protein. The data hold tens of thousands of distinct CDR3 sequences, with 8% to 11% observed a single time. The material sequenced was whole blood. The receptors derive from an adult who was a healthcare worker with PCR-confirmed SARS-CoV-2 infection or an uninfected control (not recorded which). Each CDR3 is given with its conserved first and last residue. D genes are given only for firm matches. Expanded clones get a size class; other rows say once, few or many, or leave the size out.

CDR3: CSARRSWSGRTGVTADTQYF; DNA: TGCAGTGCTAGGCGCTCGTGGAGCGGGAGGACAGGTGTCACAGCAGATACGCAGTATTTT; J: TRBJ2-3; V: TRBV20-1; D: TRBD2; size: many
CDR3: CASSFTAGAAYEQYF; DNA: TGTGCCAGCAGCTTTACGGCGGGGGCTGCCTACGAGCAGTACTTC; J: TRBJ2-7; V: TRBV7-2; D: -; size: -
CDR3: CASSLPTGGEYF; DNA: TGTGCCAGCAGCTTACCAACAGGGGGGGAGTACTTC; J: TRBJ2-7; V: TRBV7-9; D: -; size: -
CDR3: CSAYQALGGRGKNIQYF; DNA: TGCAGCGCCTACCAGGCCCTAGGGGGCCGTGGCAAAAACATTCAGTACTTC; J: TRBJ2-4; V: TRBV29-1; D: TRBD1; size: many
CDR3: CASSPTRDSYEQYF; DNA: TGTGCCAGCAGCCCAACTAGGGACTCCTACGAGCAGTACTTC; J: TRBJ2-7; V: TRBV7-2; D: -; size: -
CDR3: CASSHGGSFGEKLFF; DNA: TGTGCCAGCAGCCATGGGGGCAGCTTCGGTGAAAAACTGTTTTTT; J: TRBJ1-4; V: TRBV3-1; D: -; size: -
CDR3: CASSLVSDTQYF; DNA: TGTGCCAGCAGCTTAGTGTCAGATACGCAGTATTTT; J: TRBJ2-3; V: TRBV7-8; D: -; size: many
CDR3: CASSQRRDIQETQYF; DNA: TGTGCCAGCAGCCAACGCCGGGACATACAAGAGACCCAGTACTTC; J: TRBJ2-5; V: TRBV14; D: -; size: -
CDR3: CASSLATGFLTDTQYF; DNA: TGCGCCAGCAGCCTGGCAACAGGGTTTTTAACAGATACGCAGTATTTT; J: TRBJ2-3; V: TRBV5-1; D: -; size: -
CDR3: CAWSVKTNYGYTF; DNA: TGTGCCTGGAGTGTAAAGACGAACTATGGCTACACCTTC; J: TRBJ1-2; V: TRBV30; D: -; size: many
CDR3: CSVIGQGSIYGYTF; DNA: TGCAGCGTCATCGGACAGGGGTCAATTTATGGCTACACCTTC; J: TRBJ1-2; V: TRBV29-1; D: TRBD1; size: -